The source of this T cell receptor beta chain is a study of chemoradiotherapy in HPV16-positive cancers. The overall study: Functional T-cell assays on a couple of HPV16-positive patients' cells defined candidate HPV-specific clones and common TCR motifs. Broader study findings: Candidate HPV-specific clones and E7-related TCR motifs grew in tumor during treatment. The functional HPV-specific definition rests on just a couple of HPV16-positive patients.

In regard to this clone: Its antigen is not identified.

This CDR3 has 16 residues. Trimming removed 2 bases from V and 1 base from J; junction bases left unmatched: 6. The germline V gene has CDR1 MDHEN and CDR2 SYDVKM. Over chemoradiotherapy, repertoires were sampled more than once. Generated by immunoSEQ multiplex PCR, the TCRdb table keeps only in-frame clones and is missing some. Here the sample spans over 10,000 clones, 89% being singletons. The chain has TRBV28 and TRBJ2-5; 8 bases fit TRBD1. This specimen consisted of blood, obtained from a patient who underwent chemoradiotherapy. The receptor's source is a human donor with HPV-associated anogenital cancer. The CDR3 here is CASSLGGTGRQETQYF. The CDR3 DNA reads TGTGCCAGCAGTTTAGGAGGGACAGGACGCCAAGAGACCCAGTACTTC.